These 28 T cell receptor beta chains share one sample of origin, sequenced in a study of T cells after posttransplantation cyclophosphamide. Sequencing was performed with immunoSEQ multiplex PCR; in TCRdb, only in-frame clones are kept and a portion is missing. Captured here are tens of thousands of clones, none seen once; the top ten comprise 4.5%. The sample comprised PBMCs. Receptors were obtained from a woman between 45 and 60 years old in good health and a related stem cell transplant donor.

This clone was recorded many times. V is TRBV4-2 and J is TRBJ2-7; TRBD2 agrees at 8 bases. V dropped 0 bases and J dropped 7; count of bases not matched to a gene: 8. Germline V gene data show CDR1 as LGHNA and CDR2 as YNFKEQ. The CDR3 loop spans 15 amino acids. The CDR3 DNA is TGTGCCAGCAGCCAAGATCCCGGGGGGGTCAATGAGCAGTACTTC. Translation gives CASSQDPGGVNEQYF.

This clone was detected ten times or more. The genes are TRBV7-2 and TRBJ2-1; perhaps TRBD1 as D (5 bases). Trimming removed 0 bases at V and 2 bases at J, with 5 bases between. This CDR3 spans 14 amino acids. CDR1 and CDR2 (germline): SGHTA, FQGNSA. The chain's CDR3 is CASSLAGPYNEQFF. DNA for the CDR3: TGTGCCAGCAGCTTAGCGGGGCCCTACAATGAGCAGTTCTTC.

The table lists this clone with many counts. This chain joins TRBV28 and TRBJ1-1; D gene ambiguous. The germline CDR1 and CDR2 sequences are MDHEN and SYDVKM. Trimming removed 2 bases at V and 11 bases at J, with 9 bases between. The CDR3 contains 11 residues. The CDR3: CASSLSWRAFF. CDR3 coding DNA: TGTGCCAGCAGTTTAAGTTGGAGGGCTTTCTTT.

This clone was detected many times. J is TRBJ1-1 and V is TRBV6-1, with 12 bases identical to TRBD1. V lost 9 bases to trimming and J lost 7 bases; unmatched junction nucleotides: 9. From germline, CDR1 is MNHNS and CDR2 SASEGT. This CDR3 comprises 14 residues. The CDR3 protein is CASQPGQGAGEAFF. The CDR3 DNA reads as TGTGCCAGTCAGCCGGGACAGGGGGCTGGTGAAGCTTTCTTT.

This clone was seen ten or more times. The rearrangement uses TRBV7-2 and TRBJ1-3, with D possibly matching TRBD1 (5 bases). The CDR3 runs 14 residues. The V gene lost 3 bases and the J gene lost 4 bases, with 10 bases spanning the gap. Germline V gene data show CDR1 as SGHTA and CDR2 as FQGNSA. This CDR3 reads CASSFTGFGNTIYF. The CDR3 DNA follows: TGTGCCAGCAGCTTCACAGGTTTCGGAAACACCATATATTTT.

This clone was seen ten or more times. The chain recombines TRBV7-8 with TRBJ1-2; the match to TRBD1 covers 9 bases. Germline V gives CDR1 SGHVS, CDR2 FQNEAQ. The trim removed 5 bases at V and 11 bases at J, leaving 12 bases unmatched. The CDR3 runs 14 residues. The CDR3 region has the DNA TGTGCCAGCAGCCGCAGGGACAGGGCCCCGGGGTACACCTTC. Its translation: CASSRRDRAPGYTF.

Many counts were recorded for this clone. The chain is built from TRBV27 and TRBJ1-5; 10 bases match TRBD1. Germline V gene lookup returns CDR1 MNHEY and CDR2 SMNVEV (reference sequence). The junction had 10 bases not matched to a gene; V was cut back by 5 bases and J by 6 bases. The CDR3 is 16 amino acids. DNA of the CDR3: TGTGCCAGCAGTCCCGGGGACAGGGGTAATGGTCAGCCCCAGCATTTT. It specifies CASSPGDRGNGQPQHF.

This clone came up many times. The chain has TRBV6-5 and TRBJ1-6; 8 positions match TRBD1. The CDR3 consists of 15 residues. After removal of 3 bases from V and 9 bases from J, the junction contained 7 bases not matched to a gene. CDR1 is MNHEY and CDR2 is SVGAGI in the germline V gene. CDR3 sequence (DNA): TGTGCCAGCAGTTATTCCAGGACAGGGAGTTCACCCCTCCACTTT. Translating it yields CASSYSRTGSSPLHF.

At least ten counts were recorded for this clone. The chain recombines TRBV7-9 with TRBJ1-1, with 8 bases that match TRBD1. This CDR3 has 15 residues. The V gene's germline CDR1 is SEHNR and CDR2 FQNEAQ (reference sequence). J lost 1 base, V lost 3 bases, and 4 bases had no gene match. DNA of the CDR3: TGTGCCAGCAGCTTGTCCGGGACAGGGAACACTGAAGCTTTCTTT. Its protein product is CASSLSGTGNTEAFF.

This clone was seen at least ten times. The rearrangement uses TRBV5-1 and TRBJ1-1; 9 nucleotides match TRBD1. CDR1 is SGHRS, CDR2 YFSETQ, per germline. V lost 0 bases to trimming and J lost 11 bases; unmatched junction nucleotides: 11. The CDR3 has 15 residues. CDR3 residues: CASSLEQGALTNAFF. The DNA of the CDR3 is TGCGCCAGCAGCTTGGAACAGGGGGCCTTGACGAATGCTTTCTTT. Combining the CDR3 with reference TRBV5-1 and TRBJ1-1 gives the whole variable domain KAGVTQTPRYLIKTRGQQVTLSCSPISGHRSVSWYQQTPGQGLQFLFEYFSETQRNKGNFPGRFSGRQFSNSRSEMNVSTLELGDSALYLCASSLEQGALTNAFFGQGTRLTVV.

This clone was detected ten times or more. The CDR3 protein is CATRYQGQIQETQYF. In DNA, the CDR3 is TGTGCCACCCGCTACCAGGGACAGATTCAAGAGACCCAGTACTTC. The V gene is TRBV2, the J gene TRBJ2-5; 7 bases fit TRBD1. The CDR3 consists of 15 residues. The V segment lost 10 bases and the J segment 2 bases; nucleotides outside the gene matches: 13. Per the germline V gene, CDR1 is SNHLY and CDR2 is FYNNEI.

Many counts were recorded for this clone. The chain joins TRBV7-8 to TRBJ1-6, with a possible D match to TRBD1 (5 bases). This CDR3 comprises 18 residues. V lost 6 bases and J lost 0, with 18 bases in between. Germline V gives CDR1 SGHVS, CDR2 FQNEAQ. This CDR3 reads CASSWKTETSSYNSPLHF. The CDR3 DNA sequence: TGTGCCAGCAGTTGGAAGACAGAGACTAGCTCCTATAATTCACCCCTCCACTTT.

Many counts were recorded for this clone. CDR3 DNA sequence: TGTGCCAGCAACAGGGAACAGGGGAGGAATTCACCCCTCCACTTT. This sequence encodes CASNREQGRNSPLHF. The V and J genes are TRBV2 and TRBJ1-6; 7 bases map to TRBD1. Germline CDR1 reads SNHLY; CDR2 reads FYNNEI. Germline trimming cut 7 bases from V and 7 bases from J; bases unmatched to any gene: 10. There are 15 residues in the CDR3.

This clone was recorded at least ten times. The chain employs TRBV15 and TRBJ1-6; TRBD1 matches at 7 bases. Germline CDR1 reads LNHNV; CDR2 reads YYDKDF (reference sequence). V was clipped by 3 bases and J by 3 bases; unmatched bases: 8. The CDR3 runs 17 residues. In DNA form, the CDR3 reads TGTGCCACCAGCAGCCTTAGACAGGGCTTCTATAATTCACCCCTCCACTTT. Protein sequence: CATSSLRQGFYNSPLHF.

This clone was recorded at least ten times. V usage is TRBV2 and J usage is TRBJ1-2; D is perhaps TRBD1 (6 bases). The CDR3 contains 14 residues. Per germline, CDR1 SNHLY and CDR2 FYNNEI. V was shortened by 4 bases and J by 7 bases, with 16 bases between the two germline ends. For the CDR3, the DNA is TGTGCCAGCAGTGTCGGCAGGGGATCCCTTGGCTACACCTTC. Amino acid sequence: CASSVGRGSLGYTF.

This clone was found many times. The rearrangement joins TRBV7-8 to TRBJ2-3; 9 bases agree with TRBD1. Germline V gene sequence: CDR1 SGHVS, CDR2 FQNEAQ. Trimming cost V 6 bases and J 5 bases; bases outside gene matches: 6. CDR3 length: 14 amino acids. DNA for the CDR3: TGTGCCAGCAGTCGGGACAGGGTTAAAGATACGCAGTATTTT. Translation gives CASSRDRVKDTQYF.

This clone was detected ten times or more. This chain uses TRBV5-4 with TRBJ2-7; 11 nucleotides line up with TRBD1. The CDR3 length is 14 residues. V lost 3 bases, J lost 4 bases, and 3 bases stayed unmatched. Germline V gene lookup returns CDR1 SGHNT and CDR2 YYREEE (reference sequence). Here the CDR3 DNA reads TGTGCCAGCAGCTCGGACAGGGGGCGATACGAGCAGTACTTC. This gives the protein CASSSDRGRYEQYF.

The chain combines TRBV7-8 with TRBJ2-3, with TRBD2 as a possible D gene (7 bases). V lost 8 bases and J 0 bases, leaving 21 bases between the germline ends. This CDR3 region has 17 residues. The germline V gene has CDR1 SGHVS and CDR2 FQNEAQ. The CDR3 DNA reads TGTGCCAGCGTCGAGGGGCGGGGGCCTTCTAGCACAGATACGCAGTATTTT. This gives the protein CASVEGRGPSSTDTQYF.

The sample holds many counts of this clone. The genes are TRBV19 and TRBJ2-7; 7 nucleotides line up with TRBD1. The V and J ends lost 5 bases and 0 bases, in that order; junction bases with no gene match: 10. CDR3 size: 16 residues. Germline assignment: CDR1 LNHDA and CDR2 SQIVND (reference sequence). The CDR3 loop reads CASSPRGAGGSYEQYF. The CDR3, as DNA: TGTGCCAGTAGTCCCCGAGGGGCAGGGGGCTCCTACGAGCAGTACTTC.

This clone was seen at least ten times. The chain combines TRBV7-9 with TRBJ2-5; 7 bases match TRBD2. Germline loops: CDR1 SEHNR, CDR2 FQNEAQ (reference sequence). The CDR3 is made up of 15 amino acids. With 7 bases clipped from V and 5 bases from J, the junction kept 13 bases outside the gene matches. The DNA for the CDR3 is TGTGCCAGCACCCAATTGGGGGGGATTGGTGAGACCCAGTACTTC. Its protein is CASTQLGGIGETQYF.

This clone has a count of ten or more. The CDR3 DNA reads TGTGCCAGCAGCTTGAACGGGTCGAGGGGGAGAGAGATTAGCAATCAGCCCCAGCATTTT. Its protein product is CASSLNGSRGREISNQPQHF. The chain uses TRBV5-5 and TRBJ1-5; D possibly corresponds to TRBD1 (6 bases). This CDR3 region has 20 residues. From germline, CDR1 is SGHKS and CDR2 YYEKEE (reference sequence). The V end lost 1 base, the J end lost 0 bases, and 23 bases lay between the germline ends.

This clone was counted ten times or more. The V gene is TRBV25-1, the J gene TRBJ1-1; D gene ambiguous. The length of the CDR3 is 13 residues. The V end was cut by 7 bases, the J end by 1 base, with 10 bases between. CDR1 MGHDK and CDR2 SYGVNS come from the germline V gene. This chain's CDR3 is CASMWAANTEAFF. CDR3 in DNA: TGTGCCAGCATGTGGGCAGCGAACACTGAAGCTTTCTTT.

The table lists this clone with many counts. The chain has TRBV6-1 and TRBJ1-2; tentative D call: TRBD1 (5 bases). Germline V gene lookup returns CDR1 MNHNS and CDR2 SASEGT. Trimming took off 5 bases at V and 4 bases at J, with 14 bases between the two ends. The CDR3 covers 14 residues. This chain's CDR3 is CASSIGGGSYGYTF. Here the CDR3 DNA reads TGTGCCAGCAGTATCGGGGGAGGTAGCTATGGCTACACCTTC.

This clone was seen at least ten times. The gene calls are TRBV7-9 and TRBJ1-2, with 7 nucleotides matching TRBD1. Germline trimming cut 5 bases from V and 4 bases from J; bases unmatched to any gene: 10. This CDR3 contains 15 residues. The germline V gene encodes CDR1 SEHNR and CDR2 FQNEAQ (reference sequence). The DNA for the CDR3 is TGTGCCAGCAGCACAGGGGTTAAGGTGGGCTATGGCTACACCTTC. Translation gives CASSTGVKVGYGYTF.

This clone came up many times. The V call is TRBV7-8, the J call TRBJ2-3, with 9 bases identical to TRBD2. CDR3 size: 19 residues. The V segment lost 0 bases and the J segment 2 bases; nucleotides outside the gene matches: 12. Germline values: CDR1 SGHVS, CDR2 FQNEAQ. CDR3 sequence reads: CASSLARYGSSGDTDTQYF. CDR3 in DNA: TGTGCCAGCAGCTTAGCGCGTTATGGGTCTAGCGGGGACACAGATACGCAGTATTTT.

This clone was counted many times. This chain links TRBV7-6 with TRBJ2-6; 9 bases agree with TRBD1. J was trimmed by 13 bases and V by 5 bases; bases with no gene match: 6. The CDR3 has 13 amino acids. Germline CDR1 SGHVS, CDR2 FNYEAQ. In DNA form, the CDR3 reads TGTGCCAGCAGCCCGACAGGGGGTGCGGTCCTGACTTTC. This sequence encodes CASSPTGGAVLTF.

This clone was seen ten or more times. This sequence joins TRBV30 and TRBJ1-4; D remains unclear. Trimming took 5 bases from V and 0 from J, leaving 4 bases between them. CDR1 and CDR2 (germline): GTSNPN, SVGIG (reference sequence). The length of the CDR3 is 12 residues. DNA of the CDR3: TGTGCCTGGTCTGCAACTAATGAAAAACTGTTTTTT. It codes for CAWSATNEKLFF.

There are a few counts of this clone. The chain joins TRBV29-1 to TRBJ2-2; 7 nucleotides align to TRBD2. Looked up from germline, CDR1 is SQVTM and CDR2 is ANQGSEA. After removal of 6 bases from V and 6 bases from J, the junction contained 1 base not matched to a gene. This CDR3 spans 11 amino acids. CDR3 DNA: TGCAGCGTCCGGGGGGCCGGGGAGCTGTTTTTT. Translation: CSVRGAGELFF.